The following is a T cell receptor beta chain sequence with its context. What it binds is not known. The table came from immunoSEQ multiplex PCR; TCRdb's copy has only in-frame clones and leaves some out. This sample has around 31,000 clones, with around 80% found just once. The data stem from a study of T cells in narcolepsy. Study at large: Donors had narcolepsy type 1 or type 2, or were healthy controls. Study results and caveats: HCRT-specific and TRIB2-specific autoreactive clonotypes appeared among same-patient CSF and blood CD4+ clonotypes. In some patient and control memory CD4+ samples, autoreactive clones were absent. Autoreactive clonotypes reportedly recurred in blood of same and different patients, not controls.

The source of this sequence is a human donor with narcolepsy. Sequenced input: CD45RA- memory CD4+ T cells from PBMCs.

CDR3 region: CASKTGTANYGYTF. The CDR3 nucleotides are TGTGCCAGCAAAACAGGGACAGCTAACTATGGCTACACCTTC. The chain carries TRBV6-1 and TRBJ1-2, with TRBD1 identical over 7 bases. V was pared by 7 bases and J by 0 bases, with 5 bases of the junction left unmatched. This CDR3 contains 14 residues. Germline CDR1 and CDR2: MNHNS and SASEGT.